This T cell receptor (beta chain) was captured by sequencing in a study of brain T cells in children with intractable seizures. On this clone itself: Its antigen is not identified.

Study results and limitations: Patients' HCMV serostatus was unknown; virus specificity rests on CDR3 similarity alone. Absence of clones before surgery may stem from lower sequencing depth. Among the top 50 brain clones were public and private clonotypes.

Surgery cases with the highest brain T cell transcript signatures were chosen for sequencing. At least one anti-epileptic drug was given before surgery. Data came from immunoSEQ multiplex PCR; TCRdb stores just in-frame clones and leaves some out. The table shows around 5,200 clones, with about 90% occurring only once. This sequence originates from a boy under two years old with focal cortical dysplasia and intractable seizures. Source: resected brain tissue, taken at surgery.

The CDR3 region is CASSQKRTNQETQYF. DNA for the CDR3: TGCGCCAGCAGCCAGAAGCGGACTAACCAAGAGACCCAGTACTTC. The chain recombines TRBV4-1 with TRBJ2-5, with D possibly matching TRBD2 (6 bases). Trimming pared 3 bases from V and 0 bases from J, leaving 11 bases between. In germline, CDR1 is MGHRA, CDR2 YSYEKL. CDR3 length equals 15 residues.